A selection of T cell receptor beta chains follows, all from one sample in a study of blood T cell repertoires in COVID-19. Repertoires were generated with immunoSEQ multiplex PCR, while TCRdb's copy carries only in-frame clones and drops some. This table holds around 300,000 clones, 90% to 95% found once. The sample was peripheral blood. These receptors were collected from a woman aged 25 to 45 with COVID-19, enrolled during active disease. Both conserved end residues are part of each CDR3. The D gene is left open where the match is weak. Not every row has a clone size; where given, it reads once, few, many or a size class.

CDR3: CASSPRDSSYEQYF
DNA: TGTGCCAGCAGTCCCCGGGACAGCTCCTACGAGCAGTACTTC
J: TRBJ2-7
V: TRBV28
length: 14
size: -
D: TRBD1

CDR3: CASSRGLAAYNEQFF
DNA: TGTGCCAGCAGCCGCGGACTAGCGGCCTACAATGAGCAGTTCTTC
J: TRBJ2-1
V: TRBV7-9
length: 15
size: -
D: TRBD2

CDR3: CASSSRLAGVVNEQFF
DNA: TGTGCCAGCAGCTCACGACTAGCGGGAGTGGTAAATGAGCAGTTCTTC
J: TRBJ2-1
V: TRBV9
length: 16
size: -
D: TRBD2

CDR3: CASSRTSGGVYNEQFF
DNA: TGTGCCAGCAGTAGGACTAGCGGGGGGGTTTACAATGAGCAGTTCTTC
J: TRBJ2-1
V: TRBV2
length: 16
size: -
D: TRBD2

CDR3: CASRSTTVNTEAFF
DNA: TGTGCCAGCAGGTCCACTACCGTGAACACTGAAGCTTTCTTT
J: TRBJ1-1
V: TRBV6-5
length: 14
size: -
D: -

CDR3: CASSPGDRGFYEQYF
DNA: TGCGCCAGCAGCCCAGGGGACAGGGGATTCTACGAGCAGTACTTC
J: TRBJ2-7
V: TRBV5-1
length: 15
size: -
D: TRBD1

CDR3: CASSLQGTYGYTF
DNA: TGTGCCAGCAGCTTGCAGGGGACCTATGGCTACACCTTC
J: TRBJ1-2
V: TRBV5-6
length: 13
size: few
D: -

CDR3: CASSGDRRLYNSPLHF
DNA: TGTGCCAGCAGTGGAGACAGACGTTTGTATAATTCACCCCTCCACTTT
J: TRBJ1-6
V: TRBV28
length: 16
size: -
D: -

CDR3: CASSREGGGTYEQYF
DNA: TGTGCCAGCTCACGGGAAGGGGGCGGAACCTACGAGCAGTACTTC
J: TRBJ2-7
V: TRBV18
length: 15
size: once
D: TRBD1

CDR3: CASSFRVSSYEQYF
DNA: TGTGCCAGCAGCTTTCGGGTAAGCTCCTACGAGCAGTACTTC
J: TRBJ2-7
V: TRBV5-6
length: 14
size: -
D: -

CDR3: CASSQAGGDEQYF
DNA: TGTGCCAGCAGCCAAGCGGGAGGCGACGAGCAGTACTTC
J: TRBJ2-7
V: TRBV14
length: 13
size: -
D: TRBD2

CDR3: CASSDIPSGNEQFF
DNA: TGTGCCAGCAGTGACATCCCTAGCGGGAATGAGCAGTTCTTC
J: TRBJ2-1
V: TRBV2
length: 14
size: -
D: TRBD2

CDR3: CSASRGTFNTGELFF
DNA: TGCAGTGCTAGTCGAGGGACTTTTAACACCGGGGAGCTGTTTTTT
J: TRBJ2-2
V: TRBV20-1
length: 15
size: once
D: -

CDR3: CASISSGINEQFF
DNA: TGTGCCAGCATTTCTAGCGGGATCAATGAGCAGTTCTTC
J: TRBJ2-1
V: TRBV6-5
length: 13
size: -
D: TRBD2

CDR3: CAWTSGGTYEQYF
DNA: TGTGCCTGGACTAGCGGGGGCACCTACGAGCAGTACTTC
J: TRBJ2-7
V: TRBV30
length: 13
size: -
D: TRBD2

CDR3: CATLTGNTEAFF
DNA: TGTGCCACCCTAACAGGGAACACTGAAGCTTTCTTT
J: TRBJ1-1
V: TRBV19
length: 12
size: -
D: -

CDR3: CASSRTGRGEKLFF
DNA: TGTGCCAGCAGTAGGACAGGGCGAGGCGAAAAACTGTTTTTT
J: TRBJ1-4
V: TRBV5-6
length: 14
size: -
D: TRBD1

CDR3: CASSLRGQGPQHF
DNA: TGTGCCAGCAGCTTAAGGGGGCAGGGGCCCCAGCATTTT
J: TRBJ1-5
V: TRBV11-2
length: 13
size: -
D: TRBD1

CDR3: CASRFPGLAVLMSSYEQYF
DNA: TGTGCAAGTCGCTTCCCGGGACTAGCGGTTCTGATGAGCTCCTACGAGCAGTACTTC
J: TRBJ2-7
V: TRBV12-2
length: 19
size: -
D: -

CDR3: CASSFGGAGTEAFF
DNA: TGCGCCAGCAGCTTCGGAGGGGCGGGCACTGAAGCTTTCTTT
J: TRBJ1-1
V: TRBV5-1
length: 14
size: -
D: -

CDR3: CASRPGTDTNYGYTF
DNA: TGTGCCAGCAGGCCAGGGACAGACACTAACTATGGCTACACCTTC
J: TRBJ1-2
V: TRBV5-4
length: 15
size: -
D: TRBD1

CDR3: CASRRDSPYEKLFF
DNA: TGTGCCAGTAGACGGGACAGCCCATATGAAAAACTGTTTTTT
J: TRBJ1-4
V: TRBV19
length: 14
size: -
D: TRBD1

CDR3: CASSSRSGADNEQFF
DNA: TGTGCCAGCAGCTCCCGTTCGGGAGCGGATAATGAGCAGTTCTTC
J: TRBJ2-1
V: TRBV11-2
length: 15
size: -
D: -

CDR3: CASSLTSGRSESYNEQFF
DNA: TGTGCCAGCAGCTTAACTAGCGGGAGATCAGAGTCCTACAATGAGCAGTTCTTC
J: TRBJ2-1
V: TRBV7-3
length: 18
size: -
D: TRBD2

CDR3: CASRGDSNQPQHF
DNA: TGTGCCAGCAGGGGGGACTCCAATCAGCCCCAGCATTTT
J: TRBJ1-5
V: TRBV6-5
length: 13
size: -
D: -

CDR3: CASSVASQGGYEQYF
DNA: TGTGCCAGCAGCGTAGCTTCACAGGGGGGTTACGAGCAGTACTTC
J: TRBJ2-7
V: TRBV9
length: 15
size: once
D: TRBD1

CDR3: CATTRRGGLNEQFF
DNA: TGTGCCACTACAAGGAGGGGAGGGCTGAATGAGCAGTTCTTC
J: TRBJ2-1
V: TRBV19
length: 14
size: -
D: TRBD2

CDR3: CASSQFLQENTGELFF
DNA: TGTGCCAGCAGCCAATTTTTACAGGAAAACACCGGGGAGCTGTTTTTT
J: TRBJ2-2
V: TRBV3-1/TRBV3-2
length: 16
size: -
D: -

CDR3: CASSYAGSGEQYF
DNA: TGTGCCAGCAGTTACGCAGGGTCTGGCGAGCAGTACTTC
J: TRBJ2-7
V: TRBV6-5
length: 13
size: few
D: -